A single TCR beta chain is shown here with its context. This sample was included in a study of cytomegalovirus exposure and HLA in healthy donors. 60 Vbeta and 13 Jbeta primers were used in PCR. Libraries were prepared by immunoSEQ multiplex PCR; TCRdb keeps only in-frame clonotypes and omits some of them. The sample yields around 190,000 clones, roughly 85% seen once. V was shortened by 5 bases and J by 4 bases, with 17 bases between the two germline ends. The germline CDR1 and CDR2 sequences are GTSNPN and SVGIG (reference sequence). The CDR3 consists of 14 residues. The V call is TRBV30, the J call TRBJ1-2; D is undetermined. Material for sequencing was PBMCs. The receptor's source is a woman aged 50 to 65 in good health and CMV-seronegative. This CDR3 reads CAWARRIPFYGYTF. CDR3 coding DNA: TGTGCCTGGGCCAGGAGGATTCCGTTCTATGGCTACACCTTC.